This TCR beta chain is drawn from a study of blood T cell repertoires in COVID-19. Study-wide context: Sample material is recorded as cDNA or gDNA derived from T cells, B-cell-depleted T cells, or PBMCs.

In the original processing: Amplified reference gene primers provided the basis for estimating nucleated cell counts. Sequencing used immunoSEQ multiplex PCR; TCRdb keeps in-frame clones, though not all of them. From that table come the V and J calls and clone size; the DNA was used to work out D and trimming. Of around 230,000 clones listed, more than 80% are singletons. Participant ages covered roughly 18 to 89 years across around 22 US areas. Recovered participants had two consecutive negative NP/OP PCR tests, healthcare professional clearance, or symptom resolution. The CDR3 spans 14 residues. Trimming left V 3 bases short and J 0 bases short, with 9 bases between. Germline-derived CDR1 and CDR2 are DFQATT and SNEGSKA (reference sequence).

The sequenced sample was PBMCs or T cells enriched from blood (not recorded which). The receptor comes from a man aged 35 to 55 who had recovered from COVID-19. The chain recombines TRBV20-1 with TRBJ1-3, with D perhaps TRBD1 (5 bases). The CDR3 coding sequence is TGCAGTGCTAGTAAGCAGGGCTCTGGAAACACCATATATTTT. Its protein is CSASKQGSGNTIYF.